The T cell receptor beta chain described here comes from a study of T-cell reconstitution after alpha-beta-depleted transplantation in children (dated by TCRdb to between 2015 and 2016). Concerning the study at large: T-cell immune reconstitution after TCRalphabeta/CD19-depleted allogeneic hematopoietic cell transplantation in children was quantitatively tracked in the study by means of TCR repertoire profiling. What the authors observed across the whole study: In some patients, the high TCRbeta diversity seen at day 60 was put down to recipient T cells and intrathymic progenitors that had survived conditioning. Over the following months the frequencies of hyperexpanded clones went down, and after one year T-cell counts and TCRbeta diversity were mostly credited to newly produced T cells. Apparently early alphabetaT-cell count recovery about two months after transplant reportedly relied on only several hundred rapidly expanded clones derived from non-depleted graft cells.

Libraries were constructed by PCR. The reads were generated on an Illumina HiSeq 2500. TCR libraries were prepared with molecular barcoding, using unique molecular identifiers to normalize TCRbeta repertoire quantification. In-frame beta chains were kept once TCRdb had trimmed the public reads at Q25 with fastp and called clones with MiXCR. All rows with the same CDR3 protein become a single entry with the most common DNA and genes. The sample profile shows 70,000 or so distinct CDR3 sequences; approximately 10% of them were found once. The ten top clones hold 13% of the sample. As for this clonotype: What antigen it recognizes has not been identified. No base quality values were provided; no much bigger clone lies one nucleotide off.

The meaning of the sample's treatment or condition label: allogeneic hematopoietic cell transplantation with graft depleted of TCRalphabeta T cells and CD19 B cells. Transplant recipients were children who received TCRalphabeta/CD19-depleted allogeneic hematopoietic cell grafts. This sequence originates from a boy between 5 and 17 years old with acute myeloid leukemia, due to receive a stem cell transplant. The material sequenced was PBMCs, taken before TCRalphabeta/CD19-depleted stem cell transplant.

The sequenced DNA is TGTGCCAGCTCACTAGACAATTCCCCGGAAGCTTTCTTT. This encodes CASSLDNSPEAFF. The sequence links TRBV18 to TRBJ1-1; no D gene is confidently identified. Based on the germline V gene, the CDR1 and CDR2 sequences are KGHSH and LQKENI. From the cysteine through the phenylalanine, the CDR3 covers 13 amino acids. Only the CDR3 region is kept as DNA, spanning 39 bases read in frame from base 1. V is cut by 4 bases and J by 8 bases, and the space between the germline ends is 14 bases.